This T cell receptor beta chain is drawn from a study of blood T cell repertoires in COVID-19. As handled by the study authors: Quantification of nucleated cells was approximated via reference gene primer amplification. The assay was immunoSEQ multiplex PCR, and TCRdb's table has in-frame clones only and misses some. V, J and clone size were drawn from that table, and D and trimming were deduced from the DNA. Of 250,000 to 350,000 clones in the sample, more than 80% were seen once. Material for sequencing was peripheral blood. The TCR comes from a woman aged 25 to 39 with active or convalescent COVID-19.

CDR3 loop: CASSDGLAGWDTQYF. CDR3 sequence (DNA): TGTGCCAGCAGTGACGGCCTAGCGGGTTGGGATACGCAGTATTTT. The V and J genes are TRBV6-4 and TRBJ2-3, with 8 positions matching TRBD2. There are 15 residues in the CDR3. Germline V gene data show CDR1 as MRHNA and CDR2 as SNTAGT. V lost 2 bases, J lost 6 bases, and 7 bases stayed unmatched.